The 8 T cell receptor beta chains below come from one sample, sequenced in a study of T cell responses to AZD1222 COVID-19 vaccine. Sequenced by immunoSEQ multiplex PCR; TCRdb stores in-frame clones only, minus some. The data show 130,000 to 150,000 clones, approximately 89% seen once. The sample consisted of peripheral blood, taken 28 days after the second AZD1222 dose. These receptors all stem from an adult who received the AZD1222 COVID-19 vaccine.

The chain is built from TRBV7-8 and TRBJ1-3, with D possibly matching TRBD1 (5 bases). This CDR3 has 15 amino acids. CDR1 and CDR2 from the germline V gene are SGHVS and FQNEAQ. Trimming removed 4 bases at V and 0 bases at J, with 10 bases between. CDR3 sequence (DNA): TGTGCCAGCAGCTGGGCCCAGGGCTCTGGAAACACCATATATTTT. It is translated as CASSWAQGSGNTIYF. Supplemented by reference TRBV7-8 and TRBJ1-3, the full variable domain reads GAGVSQSPRYKVAKRGQDVALRCDPISGHVSLFWYQQALGQGPEFLTYFQNEAQLDKSGLPSDRFFAERPEGSVSTLKIQRTQQEDSAVYLCASSWAQGSGNTIYFGEGSWLTVV.

This chain links TRBV13 with TRBJ2-1; no clear D. Germline V CDR1 and CDR2: PRHDT, FYEKMQ (reference sequence). V was trimmed by 7 bases and J by 8 bases, leaving 9 bases between them. The CDR3 sequence is 11 residues long. The CDR3 DNA reads as TGTGCCAGCACCAAAAGGGATGAGCAGTTCTTC. Translated, it gives CASTKRDEQFF. Complete variable domain (other parts from reference TRBV13 and TRBJ2-1): AAGVIQSPRHLIKEKRETATLKCYPIPRHDTVYWYQQGPGQDPQFLISFYEKMQSDKGSIPDRFSAQQFSDYHSELNMSSLELGDSALYFCASTKRDEQFFGPGTRLTVL.

This sequence joins TRBV27 and TRBJ1-1, with D unresolved. Germline V CDR1 and CDR2: MNHEY, SMNVEV (reference sequence). The CDR3 runs 14 residues. V lost 6 bases to trimming and J lost 0 bases, with 11 bases between them. Written as DNA, the CDR3 is TGTGCCAGCAGCCAACATTTAATGAACACTGAAGCTTTCTTT. Its translation is CASSQHLMNTEAFF.

The chain joins TRBV7-3 to TRBJ1-1, with D tentatively TRBD1 (5 bases). The CDR3 covers 13 residues. CDR1 is SGHTA, CDR2 FQGTGA, per germline. Deletions cut 0 bases from V and 11 bases from J, with 13 bases between. The CDR3: CASSLTGAQVAFF. CDR3 coding DNA: TGTGCCAGCAGCTTAACAGGGGCGCAGGTGGCTTTCTTT.

For the CDR3, the DNA is TGTGCAAGTCGCTTAGCGCAGGTCAGGGTTAGCTATGGCTACACCTTC. It codes for CASRLAQVRVSYGYTF. The chain links TRBV12-2 to TRBJ1-2; the DNA was not used to check the table's D call, TRBD1. TRBV12-2 is described as a pseudogene. The CDR3 is 16 amino acids.

This rearrangement joins TRBV12-3 or TRBV12-4 to TRBJ1-2; the D is unclear. The CDR3 contains 13 residues. With 1 base removed from V and 7 bases from J, the gap between germline ends came to 10 bases. In nucleotides, the CDR3 is TGTGCCAGCAGTTTAGTTTTGCGGTCTGGCTACACCTTC. It specifies CASSLVLRSGYTF.

V and J are TRBV19 and TRBJ1-2; no firm D call. Germline V gene data show CDR1 as LNHDA and CDR2 as SQIVND (reference sequence). V lost 5 bases and J 1 base, leaving 8 bases between the germline ends. This CDR3 has 13 residues. In DNA form, the CDR3 reads TGTGCCAGTAGTCCCGACGGTAACTATGGCTACACCTTC. Amino acid sequence: CASSPDGNYGYTF. The complete variable domain, with remaining parts taken from reference TRBV19 and TRBJ1-2, reads DGGITQSPKYLFRKEGQNVTLSCEQNLNHDAMYWYRQDPGQGLRLIYYSQIVNDFQKGDIAEGYSVSREKKESFPLTVTSAQKNPTAFYLCASSPDGNYGYTFGSGTRLTVV.

The chain uses TRBV28 and TRBJ2-7; possible D gene TRBD1, 6 bases. This CDR3 spans 14 amino acids. Germline CDR1 MDHEN, CDR2 SYDVKM. V lost 5 bases to trimming and J lost 0 bases, with 11 bases between them. Here the CDR3 reads CASSSQGRSYEQYF. CDR3 DNA: TGTGCCAGCAGTAGCCAGGGGCGCTCCTACGAGCAGTACTTC.